This T cell receptor (beta chain) is from a study of molecular identifiers for immune sequencing clone quantification. Study details: Replicates involved a five-way split of RNA from around 20,000 or 100,000 naive CD8 cells, with sequencing of four.

V dropped 12 bases and J dropped 0 bases, with 13 bases sitting between them. Germline loops: CDR1 KGHDR, CDR2 SFDVKD. The CDR3 totals 14 residues. Naive CD8 sequencing libraries were generated from approximately 20,000 to 1,000,000 sorted cells, with 10%, 30% or 50% RNA as input. With listed TCR primers and previously described methods, bulk TCR libraries were prepared. In TCRdb, the PCR reads were re-called with MiXCR into one record per CDR3 protein. The sample has around 300,000 distinct CDR3 sequences; 24% are singletons. A remark on this clonotype: Its antigen is currently unknown.

Whole-study findings and limits: Over 97% of effector molecules, but under 1% in naive cells, were held by clones with more than 20 RNA copies.

The sample comprised naive CD8+ T cells from blood, with Jurkat cell RNA spiked in. Subset defined: FACS-sorted CD8+CD4-CCR7+CD45RA+ naive T cells. This rearrangement joins TRBV24-1 to TRBJ2-2, with a weak D call TRBD1 (5 bases). This receptor was obtained from a human donor in good health. Some libraries in this study had Jurkat cell RNA spiked in. The CDR3 DNA follows: TGTGCCGCCACAGGTCCGGCGAACACCGGGGAGCTGTTTTTT. This codes for CAATGPANTGELFF.